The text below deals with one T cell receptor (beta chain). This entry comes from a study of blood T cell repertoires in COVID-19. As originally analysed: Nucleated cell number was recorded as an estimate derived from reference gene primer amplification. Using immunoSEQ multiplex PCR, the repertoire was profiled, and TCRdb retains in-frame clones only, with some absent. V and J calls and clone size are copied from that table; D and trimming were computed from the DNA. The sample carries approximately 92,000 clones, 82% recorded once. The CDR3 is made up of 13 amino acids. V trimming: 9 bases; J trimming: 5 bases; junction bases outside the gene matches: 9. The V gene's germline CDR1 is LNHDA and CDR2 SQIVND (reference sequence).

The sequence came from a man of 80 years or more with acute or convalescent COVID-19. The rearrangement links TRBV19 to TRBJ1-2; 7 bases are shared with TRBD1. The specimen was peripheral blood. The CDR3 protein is CASRDRNIYGYTF. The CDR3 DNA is TGTGCCAGCCGGGACAGAAATATTTATGGCTACACCTTC.